This passage covers 32 T cell receptor beta chains from one sample sequenced in a study of blood T cell repertoires in COVID-19. The repertoire was sequenced with immunoSEQ multiplex PCR; TCRdb's copy has only in-frame clones and lacks some. The table records under 300,000 clones, 86% of them present only once. The sample taken for sequencing was peripheral blood. The receptors were sampled from a man younger than 45 who had recovered from COVID-19.

This clone has only one observation. The genes are TRBV19 and TRBJ2-5, with D uncertain. Deletions cut 4 bases from V and 1 base from J, with 13 bases between. This CDR3 is built from 15 residues. The germline CDR1 and CDR2 sequences are LNHDA and SQIVND (reference sequence). The CDR3 is CASSTFRGPQETQYF. Here the CDR3 DNA reads TGTGCCAGTAGTACCTTTAGAGGCCCCCAAGAGACCCAGTACTTC.

The rearrangement links TRBV6-5 to TRBJ2-7; 7 bases map to TRBD2. Trimming took 6 bases from V and 3 from J; bases not matched to a gene: 8. Germline V lookup: CDR1 MNHEY, CDR2 SVGAGI. The CDR3 totals 14 residues. The CDR3 sequence: CASSRGGRGYEQYF. CDR3 DNA: TGTGCCAGCAGCCGCGGGGGAAGGGGCTACGAGCAGTACTTC.

V is TRBV2 and J is TRBJ1-4; no definite D call. The germline V and J ends were trimmed by 7 bases and 6 bases, with 18 bases remaining between them. Germline CDR1 reads SNHLY; CDR2 reads FYNNEI. This CDR3 region has 15 residues. The CDR3 bases are TGTGCCAGCAAGTGGCCGACGGTCCAGGATGAAAAACTGTTTTTT. Residues: CASKWPTVQDEKLFF.

The chain carries TRBV18 and TRBJ2-3; 13 bases match TRBD2. Per the germline V gene, CDR1 is KGHSH and CDR2 is LQKENI. V lost 2 bases, J lost 3 bases, and 5 bases stayed unmatched. The CDR3 has 17 amino acids. Here the CDR3 reads CASSPSRTSGGTDTQYF. In DNA form, the CDR3 reads TGTGCCAGCTCACCATCTCGGACTAGCGGGGGAACAGATACGCAGTATTTT.

The J gene is TRBJ1-6, the V gene TRBV5-5; 9 bases agree with TRBD1. J lost 7 bases, V lost 2 bases, and 4 bases had no gene match. The CDR3 is 15 residues long. Germline CDR1 is SGHKS and CDR2 is YYEKEE (reference sequence). As DNA, the CDR3 is TGTGCCAGCAGCTTAGGCGGGACAGGGAATTCACCCCTCCACTTT. It yields the protein CASSLGGTGNSPLHF.

V usage is TRBV2 and J usage is TRBJ1-3, with D possibly matching TRBD1 (5 bases). V lost 6 bases, J lost 12 bases, and 24 bases lay in between. This CDR3 comprises 15 residues. Germline V gene sequence: CDR1 SNHLY, CDR2 FYNNEI. CDR3 in DNA: TGTGCCAGCAGAGGATTCCAGGGCCCCAGAATGGACATATATTTT. As protein: CASRGFQGPRMDIYF.

V and J are TRBV6-1 and TRBJ1-6; D is undetermined. CDR3 size: 13 residues. V lost 3 bases to trimming and J lost 10 bases, with 10 bases between them. Germline V CDR1 and CDR2: MNHNS, SASEGT. In DNA form, the CDR3 reads TGTGCCAGCAGTGACAGCGCCTTATCACCCCTCCACTTT. Its protein product is CASSDSALSPLHF.

In nucleotides, the CDR3 is TGTGCCAGCAGCTTAGTCCTTCGAGGATTTGGCTATGGCTACACCTTC. Amino acids: CASSLVLRGFGYGYTF. This chain uses TRBV7-2 with TRBJ1-2; D remains ambiguous. The germline V gene encodes CDR1 SGHTA and CDR2 FQGNSA. The CDR3 sequence is 16 residues long. V lost 1 base and J lost 4, with 16 bases in between. Supplemented by reference TRBV7-2 and TRBJ1-2, the full variable domain reads GAGVSQSPSNKVTEKGKDVELRCDPISGHTALYWYRQSLGQGLEFLIYFQGNSAPDKSGLPSDRFSAERTGGSVSTLTIQRTQQEDSAVYLCASSLVLRGFGYGYTFGSGTRLTVV.

In DNA, the CDR3 is TGTGCCACCAGCAGATGGGACAGTCCTGGCTACACCTTC. Translating it yields CATSRWDSPGYTF. The chain uses TRBV15 and TRBJ1-2, with TRBD1 identical over 7 bases. J was trimmed by 7 bases and V by 2 bases; bases with no gene match: 4. Germline V lookup: CDR1 LNHNV, CDR2 YYDKDF (reference sequence). This CDR3 is 13 amino acids long.

CDR3 DNA sequence: TGCAGCGTTGACCCGGGACAGATGAACACTGAAGCTTTCTTT. Translating gives CSVDPGQMNTEAFF. The V call is TRBV29-1, the J call TRBJ1-1, with TRBD1 matching 7 bases. V was pared by 3 bases and J by 0 bases, with 4 bases of the junction left unmatched. Germline lookup yields CDR1 SQVTM and CDR2 ANQGSEA. The CDR3 extends over 14 amino acids.

The J gene is TRBJ2-5, the V gene TRBV11-3; D might be TRBD2 (5 bases). This CDR3 is built from 13 residues. Trimming stripped 3 bases from V and 7 bases from J, with 12 bases between. CDR1 and CDR2 (germline): SGHNT, YENEEA. The CDR3 loop is CASSLTGLSTQYF. CDR3 nucleotides: TGTGCCAGCAGCTTGACGGGGTTATCGACCCAGTACTTC.

This chain links TRBV7-6 with TRBJ2-3, with D possibly TRBD2 on 6 matching bases. Trimming took 5 bases from V and 10 from J, leaving 31 bases between them. The CDR3 has 18 residues. The germline CDR1 and CDR2 sequences are SGHVS and FNYEAQ. The CDR3: CASSPLPLSPGVSPAQYF. As DNA, the CDR3 is TGTGCCAGCAGCCCCTTGCCGCTTAGTCCGGGGGTGAGCCCGGCGCAGTATTTT.

Only a few counts were recorded for this clone. The genes are TRBV21-1 and TRBJ1-6; the table's D call, TRBD1, has no DNA check behind it. TRBV21-1 is deemed a pseudogene. CDR3 length: 19 amino acids. The CDR3 DNA reads TGTGCCAGCAGCAGACGGACAGTAAGGCCCCCTTCAGATAATTCACCCCTCCACTTT. Translating it yields CASSRRTVRPPSDNSPLHF.

The J gene is TRBJ1-4, the V gene TRBV19; 8 bases are shared with TRBD1. The CDR3 consists of 13 residues. Germline loops: CDR1 LNHDA, CDR2 SQIVND (reference sequence). The V segment lost 8 bases and the J segment 11 bases; nucleotides outside the gene matches: 10. For the CDR3, the DNA is TGTGCCAGTCCGGACAGGGTGCGAGGGAAACTGTTTTTT. The encoded protein is CASPDRVRGKLFF.

The chain couples TRBV7-2 to TRBJ2-6; D gene uncertain. Between the trimmed V and J ends, which lost 7 bases and 0 bases, there was a span of 7 bases. Germline CDR1 is SGHTA and CDR2 is FQGNSA. This CDR3 has 14 amino acids. The CDR3 DNA follows: TGTGCCAGCATTCCCTACTCTGGGGCCAACGTCCTGACTTTC. Translated, it gives CASIPYSGANVLTF.

The rearrangement links TRBV6-5 to TRBJ1-2, with D unresolved. Germline CDR1 and CDR2: MNHEY and SVGAGI. This CDR3 is 14 amino acids long. V was shortened by 1 base and J by 2 bases, with 8 bases between the two germline ends. DNA for the CDR3: TGTGCCAGCAGTTACTTGTACACCAACTATGGCTACACCTTC. It is translated as CASSYLYTNYGYTF.

J is TRBJ2-3 and V is TRBV11-2, with TRBD2 as a possible D gene (5 bases). Germline assignment: CDR1 SGHAT and CDR2 FQNNGV. V lost 1 base to trimming and J lost 1 base, with 12 bases between them. The CDR3 is made up of 16 amino acids. CDR3 in amino acids: CASSLGEGGGTDTQYF. The CDR3 region has the DNA TGTGCCAGCAGCTTAGGAGAGGGCGGAGGCACAGATACGCAGTATTTT.

This chain links TRBV5-4 with TRBJ1-2, with 8 bases that match TRBD1. Germline CDR1 and CDR2: SGHNT and YYREEE (reference sequence). Trimming took 5 bases from V and 1 from J; bases not matched to a gene: 10. The CDR3 loop spans 16 amino acids. The CDR3 is CASRVIDRGGNYGYTF. Here the CDR3 DNA reads TGTGCCAGCAGGGTAATAGACAGGGGTGGTAACTATGGCTACACCTTC.

The V and J genes are TRBV11-2 and TRBJ2-7; TRBD1 aligns across 7 bases. The V gene end was trimmed by 5 bases and the J gene end by 4 bases; junction bases not matched to a gene: 8. Germline loops: CDR1 SGHAT, CDR2 FQNNGV. The CDR3 sequence is 14 residues long. The CDR3 coding sequence is TGTGCCAGCAGCCAGGGGGTACCAGCGTACGAGCAGTACTTC. As protein: CASSQGVPAYEQYF.

This sequence joins TRBV4-1 and TRBJ2-1; D is perhaps TRBD1 (6 bases). Trimming took off 1 base at V and 14 bases at J, with 15 bases between the two ends. The CDR3 consists of 13 residues. Germline V gives CDR1 MGHRA, CDR2 YSYEKL. Here the CDR3 reads CASSQVGRDKEFF. DNA of the CDR3: TGCGCCAGCAGCCAAGTTGGACGGGACAAGGAGTTCTTC.

This chain links TRBV6-5 with TRBJ2-7; D possibly corresponds to TRBD1 (6 bases). Germline assignment: CDR1 MNHEY and CDR2 SVGAGI. This CDR3 has 15 amino acids. With 5 bases removed from V and 7 bases from J, the gap between germline ends came to 21 bases. The CDR3 spells CASSPHIRTAREQYF. CDR3 sequence (DNA): TGTGCCAGCAGTCCTCACATCCGGACAGCACGGGAGCAGTACTTC.

The chain has TRBV6-5 and TRBJ2-6; no reliable D call. The CDR3 is made up of 15 amino acids. Germline V gives CDR1 MNHEY, CDR2 SVGAGI. Trimming pared 6 bases from V and 2 bases from J, leaving 11 bases between. CDR3 loop: CASSPLAAGANVLTF. The CDR3 region has the DNA TGTGCCAGCAGCCCCCTCGCGGCTGGGGCCAACGTCCTGACTTTC.

V and J are TRBV5-6 and TRBJ1-2; 11 bases agree with TRBD1. Germline V gives CDR1 SGHDT, CDR2 YYEEEE. Unmatched junction bases numbered 6, after V lost 4 bases and J lost 7 bases. The CDR3 runs 14 residues. CDR3 in amino acids: CASSPGQGAVGYTF. Written as DNA, the CDR3 is TGTGCCAGCAGCCCAGGACAGGGGGCGGTTGGCTACACCTTC.

This CDR3 reads CASKTPETEKLFF. The CDR3 region has the DNA TGCGCCAGTAAGACTCCTGAGACTGAAAAACTGTTTTTT. This sequence joins TRBV5-1 and TRBJ1-4; D unclear. CDR3 size: 13 residues. The V and J ends lost 8 bases and 7 bases respectively, with 15 bases between them. The germline CDR1 and CDR2 sequences are SGHRS and YFSETQ.

This chain uses TRBV10-1 with TRBJ2-1; TRBD2 aligns across 15 bases. V was clipped by 3 bases and J by 8 bases; unmatched bases: 2. Germline lookup yields CDR1 WNHNN and CDR2 SYGVQD (reference sequence). CDR3 size: 15 residues. This CDR3 is CASSDGLAGGHEQFF. CDR3 bases: TGCGCCAGCAGTGACGGACTAGCGGGGGGGCATGAGCAGTTCTTC.

The gene calls are TRBV7-9 and TRBJ1-1, with D maybe TRBD1 (6 bases). Germline lookup yields CDR1 SEHNR and CDR2 FQNEAQ (reference sequence). CDR3 length equals 13 residues. V lost 5 bases, J lost 4 bases, and 11 bases lay in between. CDR3 amino acids: CASSKGQPTEAFF. For the CDR3, the DNA is TGTGCCAGCAGCAAAGGACAGCCCACTGAAGCTTTCTTT.

A single count supports this clone. The V gene is TRBV4-1, the J gene TRBJ2-7; D call uncertain. This CDR3 has 12 residues. V lost 0 bases to trimming and J lost 6 bases, with 6 bases between them. Germline CDR1 reads MGHRA; CDR2 reads YSYEKL. CDR3 sequence (DNA): TGCGCCAGCAGCCAAGATACGAGCGAGCAGTACTTC. It is translated as CASSQDTSEQYF.

This rearrangement joins TRBV25-1 to TRBJ2-5, with a weak D call TRBD1 (6 bases). Germline CDR1 MGHDK, CDR2 SYGVNS. V was clipped by 6 bases and J by 3 bases, with 8 bases between them. The CDR3 has 12 residues. CDR3 nucleotide sequence: TGTGCCAGCAGCCACAGGGAAGAGACCCAGTACTTC. Encoded protein: CASSHREETQYF.

For the CDR3, the DNA is TGTGCCTGGAGTGCCCAAGCGGGGGAGTGGGATGAGCAGTTCTTC. It encodes CAWSAQAGEWDEQFF. V usage is TRBV30 and J usage is TRBJ2-1, with 8 bases matching TRBD2. Germline trimming cut 1 base from V and 8 bases from J; bases unmatched to any gene: 10. The CDR3 runs to 15 residues. In germline, CDR1 is GTSNPN, CDR2 SVGIG (reference sequence).

Here the CDR3 reads CASSSDRLHQPQHF. Here the CDR3 DNA reads TGTGCCAGCAGCTCGGACAGACTCCATCAGCCCCAGCATTTT. This rearrangement joins TRBV7-8 to TRBJ1-5, with a tentative D call TRBD1 (6 bases). CDR3 size: 14 residues. Germline lookup yields CDR1 SGHVS and CDR2 FQNEAQ. Trimming removed 4 bases at V and 5 bases at J, with 12 bases between. The variable domain in full, with the rest retrieved from reference TRBV7-8 and TRBJ1-5, is GAGVSQSPRYKVAKRGQDVALRCDPISGHVSLFWYQQALGQGPEFLTYFQNEAQLDKSGLPSDRFFAERPEGSVSTLKIQRTQQEDSAVYLCASSSDRLHQPQHFGDGTRLSIL.

V gene TRBV30 combines with J gene TRBJ1-5; TRBD1 is a possible D gene (6 bases). There are 15 residues in the CDR3. V lost 2 bases to trimming and J lost 0 bases, with 11 bases between them. Per germline, CDR1 GTSNPN and CDR2 SVGIG (reference sequence). CDR3 residues: CAWSLGTYSNQPQHF. CDR3 bases: TGTGCCTGGAGTCTTGGGACATATAGCAATCAGCCCCAGCATTTT.

The chain links TRBV11-2 to TRBJ2-7; no firm D call. Trimming took 5 bases from V and 3 from J, leaving 8 bases between them. CDR1 is SGHAT and CDR2 is FQNNGV in the germline V gene. This CDR3 is 12 amino acids long. The DNA for the CDR3 is TGTGCCAGCAGCCCCACGGGCTACGAGCAGTACTTC. Translating it yields CASSPTGYEQYF.